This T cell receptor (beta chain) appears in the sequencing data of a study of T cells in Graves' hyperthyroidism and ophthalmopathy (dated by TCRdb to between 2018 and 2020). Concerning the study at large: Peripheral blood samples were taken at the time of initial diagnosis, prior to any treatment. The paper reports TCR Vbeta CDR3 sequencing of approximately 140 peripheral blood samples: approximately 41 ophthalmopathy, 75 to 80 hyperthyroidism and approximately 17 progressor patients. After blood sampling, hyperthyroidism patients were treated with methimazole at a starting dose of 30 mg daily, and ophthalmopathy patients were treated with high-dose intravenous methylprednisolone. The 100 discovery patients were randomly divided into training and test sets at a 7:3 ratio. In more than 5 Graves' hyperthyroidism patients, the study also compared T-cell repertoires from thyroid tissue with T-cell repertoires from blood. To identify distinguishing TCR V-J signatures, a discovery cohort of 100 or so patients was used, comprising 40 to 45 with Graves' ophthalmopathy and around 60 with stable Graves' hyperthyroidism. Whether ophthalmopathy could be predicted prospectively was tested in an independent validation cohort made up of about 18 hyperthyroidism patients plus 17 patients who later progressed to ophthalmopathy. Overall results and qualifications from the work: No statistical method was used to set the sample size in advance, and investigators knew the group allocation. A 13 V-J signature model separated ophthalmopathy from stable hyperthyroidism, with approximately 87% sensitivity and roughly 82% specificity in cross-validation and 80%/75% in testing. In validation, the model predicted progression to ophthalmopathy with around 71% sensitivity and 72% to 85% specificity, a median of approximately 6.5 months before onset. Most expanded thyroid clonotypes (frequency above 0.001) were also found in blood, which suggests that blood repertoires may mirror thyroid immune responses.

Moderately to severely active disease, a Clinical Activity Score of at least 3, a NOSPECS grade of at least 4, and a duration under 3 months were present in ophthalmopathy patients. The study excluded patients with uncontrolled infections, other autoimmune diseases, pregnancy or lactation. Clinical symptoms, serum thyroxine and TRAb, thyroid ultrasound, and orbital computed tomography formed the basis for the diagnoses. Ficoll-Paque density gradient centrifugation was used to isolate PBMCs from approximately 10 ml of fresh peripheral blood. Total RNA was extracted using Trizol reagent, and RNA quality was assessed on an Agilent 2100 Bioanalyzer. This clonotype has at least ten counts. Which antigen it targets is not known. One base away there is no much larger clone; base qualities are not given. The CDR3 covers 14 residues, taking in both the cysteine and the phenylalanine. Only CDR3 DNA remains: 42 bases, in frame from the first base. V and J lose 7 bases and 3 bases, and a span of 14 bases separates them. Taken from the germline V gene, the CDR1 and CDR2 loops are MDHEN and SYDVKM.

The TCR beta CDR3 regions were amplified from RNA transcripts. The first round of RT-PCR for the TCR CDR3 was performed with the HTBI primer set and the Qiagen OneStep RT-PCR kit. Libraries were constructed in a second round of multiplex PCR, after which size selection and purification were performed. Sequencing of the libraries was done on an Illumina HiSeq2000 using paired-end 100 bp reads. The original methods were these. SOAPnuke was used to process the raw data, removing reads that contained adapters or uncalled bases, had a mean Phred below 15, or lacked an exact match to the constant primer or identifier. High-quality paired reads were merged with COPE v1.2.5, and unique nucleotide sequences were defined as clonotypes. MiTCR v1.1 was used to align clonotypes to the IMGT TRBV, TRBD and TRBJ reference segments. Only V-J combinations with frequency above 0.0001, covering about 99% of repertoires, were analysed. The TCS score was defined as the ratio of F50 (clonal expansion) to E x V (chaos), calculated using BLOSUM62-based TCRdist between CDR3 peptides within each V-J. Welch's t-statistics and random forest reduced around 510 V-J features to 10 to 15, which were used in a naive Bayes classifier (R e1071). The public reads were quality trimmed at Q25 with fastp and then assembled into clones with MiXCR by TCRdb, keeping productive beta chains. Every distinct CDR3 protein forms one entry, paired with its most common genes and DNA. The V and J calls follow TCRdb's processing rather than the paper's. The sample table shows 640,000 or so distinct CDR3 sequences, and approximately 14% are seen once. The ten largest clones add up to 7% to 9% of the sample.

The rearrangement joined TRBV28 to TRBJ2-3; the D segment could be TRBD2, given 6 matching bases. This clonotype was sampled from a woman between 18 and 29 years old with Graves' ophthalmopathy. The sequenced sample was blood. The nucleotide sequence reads TGTGCCAGCAAATGGGGGGAGAGAACAGATACGCAGTATTTT. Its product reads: CASKWGERTDTQYF. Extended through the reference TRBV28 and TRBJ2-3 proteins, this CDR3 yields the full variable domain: DVKVTQSSRYLVKRTGEKVFLECVQDMDHENMFWYRQDPGLGLRLIYFSYDVKMKEKGDIPEGYSVSREKKERFSLILESASTNQTSMYLCASKWGERTDTQYFGPGTRLTVL.